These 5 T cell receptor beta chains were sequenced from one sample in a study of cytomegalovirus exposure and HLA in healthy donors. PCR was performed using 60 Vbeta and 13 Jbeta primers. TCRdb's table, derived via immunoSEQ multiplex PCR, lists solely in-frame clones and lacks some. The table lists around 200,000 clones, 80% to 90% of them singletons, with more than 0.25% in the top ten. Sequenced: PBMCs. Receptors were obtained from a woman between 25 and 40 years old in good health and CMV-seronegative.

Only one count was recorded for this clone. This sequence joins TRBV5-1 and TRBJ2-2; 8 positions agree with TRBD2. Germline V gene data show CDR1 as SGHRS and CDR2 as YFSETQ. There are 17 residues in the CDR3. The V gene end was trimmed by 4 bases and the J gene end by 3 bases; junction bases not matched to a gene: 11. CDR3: CASSVGTGGRYTGELFF. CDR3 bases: TGCGCCAGCAGCGTCGGTACTGGCGGGAGGTACACCGGGGAGCTGTTTTTT. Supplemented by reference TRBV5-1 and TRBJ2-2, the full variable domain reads KAGVTQTPRYLIKTRGQQVTLSCSPISGHRSVSWYQQTPGQGLQFLFEYFSETQRNKGNFPGRFSGRQFSNSRSEMNVSTLELGDSALYLCASSVGTGGRYTGELFFGEGSRLTVL.

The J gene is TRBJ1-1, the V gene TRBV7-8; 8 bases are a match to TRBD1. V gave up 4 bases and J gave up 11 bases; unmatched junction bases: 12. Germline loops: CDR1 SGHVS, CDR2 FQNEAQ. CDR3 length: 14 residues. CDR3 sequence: CASSSTDRGGVAFF. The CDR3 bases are TGTGCCAGCAGCTCCACTGACAGGGGAGGCGTTGCTTTCTTT.

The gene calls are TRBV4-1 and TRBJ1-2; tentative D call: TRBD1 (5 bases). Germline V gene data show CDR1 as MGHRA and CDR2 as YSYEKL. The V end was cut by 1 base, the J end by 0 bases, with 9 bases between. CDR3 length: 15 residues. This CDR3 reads CASSQAGLSNYGYTF. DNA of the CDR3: TGCGCCAGCAGCCAAGCAGGGTTATCTAACTATGGCTACACCTTC.

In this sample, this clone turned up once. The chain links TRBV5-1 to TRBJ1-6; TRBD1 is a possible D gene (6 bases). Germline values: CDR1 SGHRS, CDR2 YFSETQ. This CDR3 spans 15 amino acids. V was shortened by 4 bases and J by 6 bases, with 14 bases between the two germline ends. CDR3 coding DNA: TGCGCCAGCAGCGTGGCGGGACACCTTAATTCACCCCTCCACTTT. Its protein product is CASSVAGHLNSPLHF.

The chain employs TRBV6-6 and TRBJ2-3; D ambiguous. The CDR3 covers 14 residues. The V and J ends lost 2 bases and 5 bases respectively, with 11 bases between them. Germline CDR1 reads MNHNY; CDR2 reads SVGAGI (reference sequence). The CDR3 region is CASSYPVAVDTQYF. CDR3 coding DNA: TGTGCCAGCAGTTACCCCGTGGCGGTAGATACGCAGTATTTT.